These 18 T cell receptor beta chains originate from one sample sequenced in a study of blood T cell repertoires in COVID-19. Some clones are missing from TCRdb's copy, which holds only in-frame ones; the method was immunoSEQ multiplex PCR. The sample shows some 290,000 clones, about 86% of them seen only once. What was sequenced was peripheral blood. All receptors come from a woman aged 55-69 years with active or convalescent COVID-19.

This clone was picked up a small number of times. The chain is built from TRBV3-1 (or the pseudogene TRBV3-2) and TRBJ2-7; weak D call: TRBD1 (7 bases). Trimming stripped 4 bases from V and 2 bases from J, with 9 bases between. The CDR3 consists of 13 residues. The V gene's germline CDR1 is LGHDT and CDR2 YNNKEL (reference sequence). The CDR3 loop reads CASSPGGTYEQYF. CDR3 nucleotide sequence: TGTGCCAGCAGCCCAGGGGGGACCTACGAGCAGTACTTC.

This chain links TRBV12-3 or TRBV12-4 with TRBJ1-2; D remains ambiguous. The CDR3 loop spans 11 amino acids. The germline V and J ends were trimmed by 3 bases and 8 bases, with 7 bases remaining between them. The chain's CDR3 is CASSFSYGYTF. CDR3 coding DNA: TGTGCCAGCAGTTTTAGCTACGGCTACACCTTC.

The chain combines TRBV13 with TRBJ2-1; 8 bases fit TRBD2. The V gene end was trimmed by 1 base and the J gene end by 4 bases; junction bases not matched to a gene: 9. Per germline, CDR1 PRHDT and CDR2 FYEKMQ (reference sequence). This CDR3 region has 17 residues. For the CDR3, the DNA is TGTGCCAGCAGCTTAGAAGGACTAGCTCGTCCGTACAATGAGCAGTTCTTC. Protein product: CASSLEGLARPYNEQFF.

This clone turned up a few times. For the CDR3, the DNA is TGTGCCACCAGGGGCAGGGGAGACGGGGAGCTGTTTTTT. It encodes CATRGRGDGELFF. The gene calls are TRBV15 and TRBJ2-2, with D possibly matching TRBD1 (6 bases). V lost 6 bases and J lost 7, with 12 bases in between. The CDR3 totals 13 residues. Germline lookup yields CDR1 LNHNV and CDR2 YYDKDF (reference sequence). Drawing the rest from reference TRBV15 and TRBJ2-2, the complete variable domain is DAMVIQNPRYQVTQFGKPVTLSCSQTLNHNVMYWYQQKSSQAPKLLFHYYDKDFNNEADTPDNFQSRRPNTSFCFLDIRSPGLGDTAMYLCATRGRGDGELFFGEGSRLTVL.

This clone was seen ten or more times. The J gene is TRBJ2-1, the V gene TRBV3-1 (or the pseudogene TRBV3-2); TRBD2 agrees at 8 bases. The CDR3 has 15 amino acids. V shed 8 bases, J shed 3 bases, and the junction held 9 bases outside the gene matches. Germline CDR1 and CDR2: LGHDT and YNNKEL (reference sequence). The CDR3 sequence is CASALRGGLYNEQFF. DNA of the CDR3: TGTGCCAGCGCCCTCCGGGGGGGCCTCTACAATGAGCAGTTCTTC.

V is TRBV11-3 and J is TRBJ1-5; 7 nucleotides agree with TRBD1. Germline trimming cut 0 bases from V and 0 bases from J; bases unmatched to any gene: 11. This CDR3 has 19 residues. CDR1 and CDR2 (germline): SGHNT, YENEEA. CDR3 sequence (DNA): TGTGCCAGCAGCTTAGAGGGGCAGGGGGGATTCGGTAGCAATCAGCCCCAGCATTTT. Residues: CASSLEGQGGFGSNQPQHF.

CDR3 coding DNA: TGTGCCAGCAGCTTAGCCAGGGATGAGCAGTTCTTC. It translates to CASSLARDEQFF. The rearrangement joins TRBV11-2 to TRBJ2-1; the D gene is possibly TRBD1 (5 bases). CDR3 length: 12 amino acids. V lost 1 base to trimming and J lost 8 bases, with 6 bases between them. The germline V gene has CDR1 SGHAT and CDR2 FQNNGV.

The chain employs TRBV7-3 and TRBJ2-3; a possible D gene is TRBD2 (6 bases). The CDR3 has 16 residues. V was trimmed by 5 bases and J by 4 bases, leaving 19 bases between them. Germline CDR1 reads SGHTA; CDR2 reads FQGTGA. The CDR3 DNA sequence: TGTGCCAGCAGCCCTACTAGCTCTCCGGCGTCAGATACGCAGTATTTT. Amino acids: CASSPTSSPASDTQYF.

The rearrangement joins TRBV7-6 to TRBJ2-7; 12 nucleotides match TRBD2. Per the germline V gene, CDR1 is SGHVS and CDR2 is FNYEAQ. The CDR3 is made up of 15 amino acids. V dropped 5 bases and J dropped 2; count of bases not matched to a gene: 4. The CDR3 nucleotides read TGTGCCAGCAGCCCTAGCGGGGGGGTCCCCTACGAGCAGTACTTC. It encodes CASSPSGGVPYEQYF.

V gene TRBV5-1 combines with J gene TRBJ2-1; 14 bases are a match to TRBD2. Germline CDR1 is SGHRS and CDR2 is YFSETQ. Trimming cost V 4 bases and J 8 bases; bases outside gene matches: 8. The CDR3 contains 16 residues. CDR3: CASSPRTSGGFDEQFF. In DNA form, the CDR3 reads TGCGCCAGCAGCCCAAGGACTAGCGGGGGGTTTGATGAGCAGTTCTTC.

The CDR3: CASEPVVNTEAFF. For the CDR3, the DNA is TGTGCCAGCGAACCAGTGGTGAACACTGAAGCTTTCTTT. This chain connects TRBV12-3 or TRBV12-4 to TRBJ1-1; D unresolved. Between the trimmed V and J ends, which lost 8 bases and 0 bases, there was a span of 10 bases. The CDR3 has 13 amino acids.

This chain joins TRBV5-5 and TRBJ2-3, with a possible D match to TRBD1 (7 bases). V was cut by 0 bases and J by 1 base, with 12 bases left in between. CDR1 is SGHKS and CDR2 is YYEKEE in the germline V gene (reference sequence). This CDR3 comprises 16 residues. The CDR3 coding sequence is TGTGCCAGCAGCTTGGCCCAGGGGGGTGGCACAGATACGCAGTATTTT. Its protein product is CASSLAQGGGTDTQYF.

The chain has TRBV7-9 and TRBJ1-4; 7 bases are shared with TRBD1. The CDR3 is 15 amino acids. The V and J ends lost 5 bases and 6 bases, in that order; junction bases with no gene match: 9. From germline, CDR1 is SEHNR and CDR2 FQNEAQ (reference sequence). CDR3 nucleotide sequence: TGTGCCAGCAGCAAACAGGGGAGCTTGGATGAAAAACTGTTTTTT. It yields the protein CASSKQGSLDEKLFF.

This chain's CDR3 is CAISDLGWDRQVYGYTF. The CDR3 bases are TGTGCCATCAGTGACCTAGGGTGGGACAGGCAAGTCTATGGCTACACCTTC. This chain uses TRBV10-3 with TRBJ1-2; 8 positions match TRBD1. CDR1 ENHRY and CDR2 SYGVKD come from the germline V gene. Losses at the gene ends were 3 bases for V and 4 bases for J; bases not matched to a gene: 13. This CDR3 region has 17 residues.

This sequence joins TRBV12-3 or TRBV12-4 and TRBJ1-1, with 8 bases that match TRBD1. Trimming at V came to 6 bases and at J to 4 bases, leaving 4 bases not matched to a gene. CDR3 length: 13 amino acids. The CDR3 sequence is CASRTDRGTEAFF. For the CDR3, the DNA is TGTGCCAGCAGAACCGACAGGGGCACTGAAGCTTTCTTT.

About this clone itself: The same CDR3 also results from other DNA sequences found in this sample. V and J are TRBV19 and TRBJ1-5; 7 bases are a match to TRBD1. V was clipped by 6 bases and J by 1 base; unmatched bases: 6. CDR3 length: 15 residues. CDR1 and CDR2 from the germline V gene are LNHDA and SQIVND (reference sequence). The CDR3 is CASRKGQASNQPQHF. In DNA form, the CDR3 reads TGTGCCAGTAGGAAAGGACAGGCCAGCAATCAGCCCCAGCATTTT.

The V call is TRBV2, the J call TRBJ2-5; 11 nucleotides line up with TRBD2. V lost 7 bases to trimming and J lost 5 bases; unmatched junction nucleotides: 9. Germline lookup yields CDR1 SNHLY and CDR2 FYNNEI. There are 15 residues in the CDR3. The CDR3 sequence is CASNLSGGAGETQYF. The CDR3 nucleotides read TGTGCCAGCAATCTTAGCGGGGGGGCCGGGGAGACCCAGTACTTC.

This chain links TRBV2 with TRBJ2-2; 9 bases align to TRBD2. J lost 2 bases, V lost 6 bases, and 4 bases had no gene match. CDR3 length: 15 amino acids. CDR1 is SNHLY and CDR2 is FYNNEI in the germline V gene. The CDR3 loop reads CASRGLAGNTGELFF. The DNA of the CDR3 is TGTGCCAGCAGGGGACTAGCCGGAAACACCGGGGAGCTGTTTTTT.